Each of the 21 T cell receptor beta chains below was sequenced from the same sample in a study of blood T cell repertoires in COVID-19. Assay used: immunoSEQ multiplex PCR; TCRdb lists only in-frame clones, some missing. The sample yields about 400,000 clones, about 87% seen once. The sequenced material came from PBMCs or T cells enriched from blood (not recorded which). The receptors come from a woman in her 50s who had recovered from COVID-19.

The chain employs TRBV6-1 and TRBJ1-3; 8 nucleotides match TRBD1. V lost 2 bases, J lost 0 bases, and 12 bases stayed unmatched. There are 19 residues in the CDR3. Germline values: CDR1 MNHNS, CDR2 SASEGT. CDR3: CASSEFSQGARGSGNTIYF. The DNA for the CDR3 is TGTGCCAGCAGTGAATTTAGCCAGGGGGCGAGGGGCTCTGGAAACACCATATATTTT.

This chain uses TRBV18 with TRBJ2-3, with TRBD2 matching 11 bases. From germline, CDR1 is KGHSH and CDR2 LQKENI. Trimming at V came to 4 bases and at J to 4 bases, leaving 4 bases not matched to a gene. The CDR3 totals 15 residues. Here the CDR3 reads CASSLLAGGSDTQYF. The DNA for the CDR3 is TGTGCCAGCTCACTTCTAGCGGGGGGTTCAGATACGCAGTATTTT.

This clone was detected only a few times. The chain couples TRBV7-2 to TRBJ2-1, with D perhaps matching TRBD1 (5 bases). The V end was cut by 5 bases, the J end by 11 bases, with 19 bases between. The germline CDR1 and CDR2 sequences are SGHTA and FQGNSA. CDR3 length: 14 amino acids. CDR3 sequence reads: CASSPDSSPSKQFF. The DNA for the CDR3 is TGTGCCAGCAGCCCTGACAGTTCGCCAAGCAAGCAGTTCTTC.

This clone has a single count. This sequence may be a read error, since a much larger clone differs from it by one base. The chain joins TRBV6-5 to TRBJ1-5; no reliable D call. Trimming stripped 6 bases from V and 0 bases from J, with 9 bases between. CDR3 length equals 14 residues. Germline V gene data show CDR1 as MNHEY and CDR2 as SVGAGI. The CDR3 protein is CASSSTYSNQPQHF. CDR3 coding DNA: TGTGCCAGCAGCTCCACCTATAGCAATCAGCCCCAGCATTTT.

The CDR3 is CASSLNTGGPYEQYF. In DNA form, the CDR3 reads TGTGCCAGCAGCTTAAATACAGGGGGCCCCTACGAGCAGTACTTC. The chain has TRBV7-8 and TRBJ2-7; 9 bases are a match to TRBD1. The V and J ends lost 2 bases and 2 bases, in that order; junction bases with no gene match: 4. Germline V gives CDR1 SGHVS, CDR2 FQNEAQ. CDR3 size: 15 residues.

The chain links TRBV9 to TRBJ2-1; 10 bases map to TRBD2. The CDR3 length is 15 residues. V shed 4 bases, J shed 8 bases, and the junction held 9 bases outside the gene matches. Germline V gives CDR1 SGDLS, CDR2 YYNGEE. CDR3 coding DNA: TGTGCCAGCAGCTACAGCGGGGGGGTCTTAGATGAGCAGTTCTTC. It specifies CASSYSGGVLDEQFF.

V and J are TRBV19 and TRBJ1-2; 11 positions agree with TRBD1. Germline V gene data show CDR1 as LNHDA and CDR2 as SQIVND (reference sequence). The J segment lost 4 bases and the V segment lost 3 bases, leaving 10 bases of the junction unmatched. This CDR3 spans 17 amino acids. The CDR3 bases are TGTGCCAGTAGTATTCCTAGGACAGGGGGCTTTTTCTATGGCTACACCTTC. It yields the protein CASSIPRTGGFFYGYTF.

V gene TRBV7-8 combines with J gene TRBJ1-5; D gene uncertain. V dropped 4 bases and J dropped 1 base, with 17 bases sitting between them. CDR1 is SGHVS and CDR2 is FQNEAQ in the germline V gene. CDR3 size: 17 residues. The CDR3 reads CASSSLWGEESNQPQHF. The DNA of the CDR3 is TGTGCCAGCAGCTCGTTGTGGGGAGAGGAGAGCAATCAGCCCCAGCATTTT.

The chain links TRBV21-1 to TRBJ2-1; TRBD1 reflects the table's D call only, with no check against the DNA. TRBV21-1 is classified as a pseudogene. This CDR3 contains 16 residues. The DNA for the CDR3 is TGTGCCAGCAGCAAAGATTGCAGGGGGCTTTTTAATGAGCAGTTCTTC. It is translated as CASSKDCRGLFNEQFF.

The chain links TRBV10-2 to TRBJ1-6; no definite D call. This CDR3 is built from 15 residues. Germline V gene lookup returns CDR1 WSHSY and CDR2 SAAADI. V dropped 2 bases and J dropped 0 bases, with 5 bases sitting between them. In DNA, the CDR3 is TGCGCCAGCAGTGAGGGTAGCTCCTATAATTCACCCCTCCACTTT. Its protein product is CASSEGSSYNSPLHF.

The chain joins TRBV6-1 to TRBJ2-5; TRBD2 matches 11 bases. The CDR3 is made up of 20 amino acids. V trimming: 0 bases; J trimming: 0 bases; junction bases outside the gene matches: 12. Per germline, CDR1 MNHNS and CDR2 SASEGT. Here the CDR3 DNA reads TGTGCCAGCAGTGAAGCACGATTCGGGACTAGCGGCAGGTACCAAGAGACCCAGTACTTC. Protein product: CASSEARFGTSGRYQETQYF.

The chain combines TRBV6-5 with TRBJ1-2, with D tentatively TRBD1 (6 bases). The CDR3 covers 15 residues. Germline CDR1 is MNHEY and CDR2 is SVGAGI. Between the trimmed V and J ends, which lost 2 bases and 5 bases, there was a span of 15 bases. CDR3 DNA: TGTGCCAGCAGTTACGTCCAGGGGCGACATTATGGCTACACCTTC. It codes for CASSYVQGRHYGYTF.

The chain combines TRBV6-5 with TRBJ1-2, with D maybe TRBD1 (5 bases). The CDR3 spans 15 residues. Germline CDR1 is MNHEY and CDR2 is SVGAGI. Trimming left V 3 bases short and J 5 bases short, with 16 bases between. The CDR3 reads CASSYRGGSTYGYTF. The CDR3 DNA sequence: TGTGCCAGCAGTTATAGGGGAGGGTCGACGTATGGCTACACCTTC.

In this sample, this clone turned up once. The chain employs TRBV4-2 and TRBJ2-7; weak D call: TRBD2 (5 bases). The CDR3 runs to 15 residues. Germline V gene sequence: CDR1 LGHNA, CDR2 YNFKEQ. Trimming took 1 base from V and 0 from J, leaving 10 bases between them. The CDR3 bases are TGTGCCAGCAGCCAAGCTGGGGAGTCCTCCTACGAGCAGTACTTC. Translating gives CASSQAGESSYEQYF.

The V gene is TRBV27, the J gene TRBJ2-2, with 11 bases identical to TRBD2. The germline CDR1 and CDR2 sequences are MNHEY and SMNVEV (reference sequence). J lost 5 bases, V lost 6 bases, and 11 bases had no gene match. This CDR3 region has 17 residues. DNA of the CDR3: TGTGCCAGCAGCCCATATAGCGGGGGGGCAGGGACCGGGGAGCTGTTTTTT. It yields the protein CASSPYSGGAGTGELFF.

Concerning this clone: Other nucleotide sequences from this sample produce the same CDR3. The CDR3 region has the DNA TGTGCCAGCAGTGAGGCCGGGTATGGCTACACCTTC. Its protein product is CASSEAGYGYTF. The V call is TRBV6-1, the J call TRBJ1-2; D uncertain. The V end lost 3 bases, the J end lost 5 bases, and 7 bases lay between the germline ends. Germline-derived CDR1 and CDR2 are MNHNS and SASEGT. This CDR3 spans 12 amino acids.

This clone turned up a few times. This chain joins TRBV6-4 and TRBJ2-5; 8 positions match TRBD2. The CDR3 loop spans 14 amino acids. Germline CDR1 and CDR2: MRHNA and SNTAGT. V trimming: 3 bases; J trimming: 1 base; junction bases outside the gene matches: 1. The CDR3 protein is CASSERGGQETQYF. The CDR3 bases are TGTGCCAGCAGTGAACGGGGGGGCCAAGAGACCCAGTACTTC.

This chain connects TRBV7-8 to TRBJ1-1; 10 positions match TRBD1. This CDR3 comprises 12 residues. V lost 6 bases and J lost 12; bases outside the gene matches: 7. CDR1 SGHVS and CDR2 FQNEAQ come from the germline V gene. The DNA for the CDR3 is TGTGCCAGCAGACAGACAGGGGGCAGTTCTTTCTTT. It encodes CASRQTGGSSFF.

This chain joins TRBV27 and TRBJ2-1; D might be TRBD2 (6 bases). V was cut by 6 bases and J by 4 bases, with 16 bases left in between. The CDR3 extends over 15 amino acids. The germline V gene has CDR1 MNHEY and CDR2 SMNVEV (reference sequence). The CDR3 nucleotides are TGTGCCAGCAGACGGACCGGGGGAACATACAATGAGCAGTTCTTC. It codes for CASRRTGGTYNEQFF.

The V and J genes are TRBV4-1 and TRBJ2-7, with a tentative D call TRBD1 (7 bases). The CDR3 consists of 15 residues. CDR1 is MGHRA and CDR2 is YSYEKL in the germline V gene. V lost 1 base and J 4 bases, leaving 14 bases between the germline ends. CDR3 bases: TGCGCCAGCAGCCAAGCCCCAGGGGGGCGTTACGAGCAGTACTTC. This codes for CASSQAPGGRYEQYF.

This clone was detected once. CDR3 protein: CASSPGERDYNEQFF. For the CDR3, the DNA is TGTGCCAGCTCACCCGGTGAGCGGGATTACAATGAGCAGTTCTTC. The V gene is TRBV18, the J gene TRBJ2-1, with 7 bases lining up with TRBD2. V was clipped by 3 bases and J by 4 bases; unmatched bases: 6. The germline V gene encodes CDR1 KGHSH and CDR2 LQKENI. The CDR3 sequence is 15 residues long.